The entry below gives a single T cell receptor beta chain sequence along with its context. Original data processing: Reference gene primers were amplified, and this amplification served to estimate nucleated cell counts. Data came from immunoSEQ multiplex PCR; TCRdb stores just in-frame clones and leaves some out. V and J calls plus clone size are reproduced from that table; the DNA served to infer D and trimming. The sample lists about 240,000 clones; roughly 79% were seen once. This entry is derived from a study of blood T cell repertoires in COVID-19. Study overall: Sites in the United States, Italy and Spain provided acute and convalescent COVID-19 samples. Sources were T cells, B-cell-depleted T cells, or PBMCs; the material itself was cDNA or gDNA.

CDR1 SNHLY and CDR2 FYNNEI come from the germline V gene. This CDR3 has 15 amino acids. J gave up 0 bases and V 5 bases, and 3 bases lay outside the gene matches. Seattle participants joined during active infection and were tracked over time. The sample consisted of peripheral blood. This TCR was recovered from an elderly woman with COVID-19, enrolled during active disease. The J gene is TRBJ2-3, the V gene TRBV2; TRBD1 matches 9 bases. The CDR3: CASSSGTGSTDTQYF. CDR3 DNA sequence: TGTGCCAGCAGTTCCGGGACAGGGAGCACAGATACGCAGTATTTT.